The 9 T cell receptor beta chains below come from one sample, sequenced in a study of T cell clonality in common variable immunodeficiency (dated by TCRdb to between 2014 and 2016). Their recognized antigens are unknown. The study at large found these results: CVID TCRbeta sequences were reported to have fewer deletions and N-nucleotide insertions and to lack highly modified clones with 13 or more V deletions.

The protocol used for the library was the immunoSEQ multiplex PCR assay. The immuneACCESS repertoire file appears here via TCRdb, limited to in-frame rearrangements. These files lack a portion of the clones; in checked studies, under half of the deficit traces to unresolved V genes, and the cause of the others is not known. The table gives about 33,000 clones for this sample, with none occurring only once. The ten top clones hold around 6.1% of the sample. Source material: peripheral blood mononuclear cells. These receptors came from a human donor with common variable immunodeficiency.

This clone has a count of ten or more. The CDR3 is cut off 3 residues early in the read; its end comes from the germline J gene. V gene TRBV30 combines with J gene TRBJ1-1; D not resolved. Germline CDR1 GTSNPN, CDR2 SVGIG (reference sequence). The CDR3 length is 13 residues. Between the trimmed V and J ends, which lost 0 bases and 4 bases, there was a span of 9 bases. Incomplete CDR3 DNA: TGTGCCTGGAGTGTCAGGTTGGCCACTGAA. Encoded protein: CAWSVRLATE. The entire CDR3 is CAWSVRLATEAFF.

This clone was seen at least ten times. The read comes to an end 3 residues before the CDR3 does, leaving the germline J gene to fill in the end. The chain couples TRBV18 to TRBJ1-5; 9 positions match TRBD1. This CDR3 has 15 amino acids. Germline V gene lookup returns CDR1 KGHSH and CDR2 LQKENI. V shed 2 bases and J 8 bases; nucleotides not matched to a gene: 7. The CDR3 sequence: CASSPSPDRGEPQHF. The sequenced part of the CDR3 DNA is TGTGCCAGCTCACCATCGCCGGACAGGGGAGAGCCC.

This clone was seen many times. The DNA ends 3 residues before the CDR3 does, and the rest of the CDR3 is filled in from the germline J gene. The chain uses TRBV5-1 and TRBJ1-6; 9 bases map to TRBD1. The J segment lost 0 bases and the V segment lost 0 bases, leaving 10 bases of the junction unmatched. The CDR3 runs to 20 residues. Germline V CDR1 and CDR2: SGHRS, YFSETQ. CDR3 DNA, as far as it was read: TGCGCCAGCAGCTTGGTTCCGGGACAGGGATTAAGCTCCTATAATTCACCC. It yields the protein CASSLVPGQGLSSYNSP. The full CDR3 sequence reads CASSLVPGQGLSSYNSPLHF.

This clone was recorded a few times. The CDR3 is cut off 3 residues early in the read; its end comes from the germline J gene. The chain couples TRBV6-2 or TRBV6-3 to TRBJ1-2; a weak D match, TRBD1 (5 bases). The V gene's germline CDR1 is MNHEY and CDR2 SVGEGT. V was shortened by 6 bases and J by 5 bases, with 10 bases between the two germline ends. The CDR3 is made up of 12 amino acids. The part of the CDR3 DNA that was read is TGTGCCAGCAGCCAGGGCCTATATGGC. The encoded protein is CASSQGLYG. The CDR3 reads in full as CASSQGLYGYTF.

This clone was seen a handful of times. The read finishes 3 residues shy of the CDR3 end, and the germline J gene is used to complete it. The V call is TRBV6-1, the J call TRBJ2-7; D is undetermined. There are 15 residues in the CDR3. Germline assignment: CDR1 MNHNS and CDR2 SASEGT. Trimming took off 0 bases at V and 2 bases at J, with 11 bases between the two ends. The CDR3 spells CASSEAAGVAYEQYF. CDR3 DNA (partial): TGTGCCAGCAGTGAAGCTGCTGGTGTAGCCTACGAG.

This clone has a count of ten or more. The sequenced part of the CDR3 DNA is TGTGCCAGCAGCTTAGAGGGGGCGCCCGGAAACACC. It translates to CASSLEGAPGNT. The full CDR3 protein is CASSLEGAPGNTIYF. J is TRBJ1-3 and V is TRBV7-3; 7 nucleotides line up with TRBD1. The CDR3 extends 3 residues past the end of the read, so its final part is completed from the germline J gene. Germline CDR1 and CDR2: SGHTA and FQGTGA. This CDR3 comprises 15 residues. The junction had 5 bases not matched to a gene; V was cut back by 2 bases and J by 4 bases.

The CDR3 here is CACSQGADYGYTF. The part of the CDR3 DNA that was read is TGTGCCTGTTCTCAGGGGGCTGATTATGGC. This chain connects TRBV30 to TRBJ1-2, with TRBD1 identical over 8 bases. The read halts 3 residues ahead of the CDR3 end, with the missing end drawn from the germline J gene. This CDR3 comprises 13 residues. Germline CDR1 and CDR2: GTSNPN and SVGIG (reference sequence). V shed 6 bases, J shed 5 bases, and the junction held 8 bases outside the gene matches. The variable domain in full, completed from reference TRBV30 and TRBJ1-2, reads SQTIHQWPATLVQPVGSPLSLECTVEGTSNPNLYWYRQAAGRGLQLLFYSVGIGQISSEVPQNLSASRPQDRQFILSSKKLLLSDSGFYLCACSQGADYGYTFGSGTRLTVV.

With respect to this clone: The read terminates 3 residues before the CDR3 end, so the remaining end is supplied by the germline J gene. This rearrangement joins TRBV6-1 to TRBJ1-3; 11 bases are shared with TRBD1. There are 16 residues in the CDR3. With V trimmed by 3 bases and J by 1 base, 2 bases remained unmatched. Germline assignment: CDR1 MNHNS and CDR2 SASEGT. CDR3 region: CASSEGTGGSGNTIYF. CDR3 DNA, as far as it was read: TGTGCCAGCAGTGAGGGGACAGGGGGATCTGGAAACACC.

This clone was seen only a few times. The sequence runs out 3 residues before the end of the CDR3; the remainder is reconstructed from the germline J gene. V and J are TRBV30 and TRBJ2-7; 7 nucleotides align to TRBD1. Looked up from germline, CDR1 is GTSNPN and CDR2 is SVGIG (reference sequence). The J segment lost 2 bases and the V segment lost 2 bases, leaving 3 bases of the junction unmatched. The CDR3 extends over 13 amino acids. CDR3 DNA, as far as it was read: TGTGCCTGGAGTTTTCAGGGGGCCTACGAG. This translates into CAWSFQGAYE. The whole CDR3 protein reads CAWSFQGAYEQYF.